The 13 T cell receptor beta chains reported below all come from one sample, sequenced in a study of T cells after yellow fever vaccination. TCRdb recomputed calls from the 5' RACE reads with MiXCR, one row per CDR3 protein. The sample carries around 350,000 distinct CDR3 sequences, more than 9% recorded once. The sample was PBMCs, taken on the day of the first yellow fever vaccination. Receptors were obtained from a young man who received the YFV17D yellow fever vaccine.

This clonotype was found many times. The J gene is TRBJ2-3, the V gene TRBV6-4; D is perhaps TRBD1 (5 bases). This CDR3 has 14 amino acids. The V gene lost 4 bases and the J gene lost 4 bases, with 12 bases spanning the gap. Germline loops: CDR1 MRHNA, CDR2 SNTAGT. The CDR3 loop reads CASSGQINSDTQYF. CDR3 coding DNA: TGTGCCAGCAGTGGACAGATAAATTCAGATACGCAGTATTTT.

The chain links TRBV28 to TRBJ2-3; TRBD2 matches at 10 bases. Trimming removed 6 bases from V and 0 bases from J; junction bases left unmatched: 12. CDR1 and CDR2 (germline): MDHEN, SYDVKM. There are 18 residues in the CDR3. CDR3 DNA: TGTGCCAGCAGGCCACAAACCTCTAGCGGGAGTAGCACAGATACGCAGTATTTT. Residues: CASRPQTSSGSSTDTQYF.

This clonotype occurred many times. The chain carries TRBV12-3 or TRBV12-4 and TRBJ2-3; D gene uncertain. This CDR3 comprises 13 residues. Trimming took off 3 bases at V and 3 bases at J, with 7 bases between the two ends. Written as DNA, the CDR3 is TGTGCCAGCAGTTTTGCCAGGACAGATACGCAGTATTTT. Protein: CASSFARTDTQYF.

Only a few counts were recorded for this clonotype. The CDR3 DNA sequence: TGTGCCACCAGGGGACCCGGGGAGCTGTTTTTT. This encodes CATRGPGELFF. This rearrangement joins TRBV5-4 to TRBJ2-2; D might be TRBD1 (6 bases). V lost 9 bases, J lost 6 bases, and 9 bases lay in between. Germline loops: CDR1 SGHNT, CDR2 YYREEE (reference sequence). The CDR3 spans 11 residues.

The CDR3, as DNA: TGTGCCAGCAGCTGGGCCGAAAGAGACAATGAGCAGTTCTTC. Translating it yields CASSWAERDNEQFF. The V gene is TRBV27, the J gene TRBJ2-1; no clear D gene. The CDR3 has 14 amino acids. Trimming cost V 6 bases and J 5 bases, with 14 bases left between them. The germline gives CDR1 MNHEY, CDR2 SMNVEV (reference sequence).

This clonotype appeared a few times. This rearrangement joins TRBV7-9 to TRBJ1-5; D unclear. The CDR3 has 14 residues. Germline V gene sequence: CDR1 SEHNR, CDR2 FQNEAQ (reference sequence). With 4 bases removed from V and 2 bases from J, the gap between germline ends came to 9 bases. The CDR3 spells CASSSKEGNQPQHF. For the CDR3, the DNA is TGTGCCAGCAGCTCCAAAGAGGGCAATCAGCCCCAGCATTTT.

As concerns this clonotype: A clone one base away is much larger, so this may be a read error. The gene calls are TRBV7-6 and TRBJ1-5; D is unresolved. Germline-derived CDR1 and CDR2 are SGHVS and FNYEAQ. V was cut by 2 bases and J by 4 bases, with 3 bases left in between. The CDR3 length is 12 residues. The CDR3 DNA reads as TGTGCCAGCAGCTTATGGAATCAGCCCCAGCATTTT. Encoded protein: CASSLWNQPQHF. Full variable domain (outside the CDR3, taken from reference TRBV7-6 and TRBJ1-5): GAGVSQSPRYKVTKRGQDVALRCDPISGHVSLYWYRQALGQGPEFLTYFNYEAQQDKSGLPNDRFSAERPEGSISTLTIQRTEQRDSAMYRCASSLWNQPQHFGDGTRLSIL.

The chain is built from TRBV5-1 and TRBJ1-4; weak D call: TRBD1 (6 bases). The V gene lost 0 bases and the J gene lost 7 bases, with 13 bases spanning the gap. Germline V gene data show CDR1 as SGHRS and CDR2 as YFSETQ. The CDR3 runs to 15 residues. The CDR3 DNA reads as TGCGCCAGCAGCTTGGTAGGGGGAGTGAGTGAAAAACTGTTTTTT. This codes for CASSLVGGVSEKLFF.

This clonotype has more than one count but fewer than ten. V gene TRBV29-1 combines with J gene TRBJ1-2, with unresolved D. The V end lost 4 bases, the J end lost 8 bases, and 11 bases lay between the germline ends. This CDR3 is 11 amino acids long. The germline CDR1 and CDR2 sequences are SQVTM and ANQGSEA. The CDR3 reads CSVGEESGYTF. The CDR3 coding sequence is TGCAGCGTTGGGGAGGAATCGGGCTACACCTTC.

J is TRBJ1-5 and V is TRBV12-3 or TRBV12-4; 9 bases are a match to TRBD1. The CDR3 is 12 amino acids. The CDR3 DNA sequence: TGTGCTGCCGGACAGGGGTTTCAGCCCCAGCATTTT. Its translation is CAAGQGFQPQHF.

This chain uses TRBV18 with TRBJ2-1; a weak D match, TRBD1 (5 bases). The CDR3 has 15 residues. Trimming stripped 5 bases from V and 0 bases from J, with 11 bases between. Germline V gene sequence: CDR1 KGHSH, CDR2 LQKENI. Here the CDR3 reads CASSGAADSYNEQFF. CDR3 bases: TGTGCCAGCTCAGGGGCGGCCGACTCCTACAATGAGCAGTTCTTC.

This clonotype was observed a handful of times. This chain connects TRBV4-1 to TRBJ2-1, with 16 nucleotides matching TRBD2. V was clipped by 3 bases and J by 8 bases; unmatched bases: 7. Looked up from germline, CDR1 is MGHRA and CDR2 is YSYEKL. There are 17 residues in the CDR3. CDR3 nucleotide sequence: TGCGCCAGCAGCCAGGGACTAGCGGGGGGGTCGATAGATGAGCAGTTCTTC. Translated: CASSQGLAGGSIDEQFF.

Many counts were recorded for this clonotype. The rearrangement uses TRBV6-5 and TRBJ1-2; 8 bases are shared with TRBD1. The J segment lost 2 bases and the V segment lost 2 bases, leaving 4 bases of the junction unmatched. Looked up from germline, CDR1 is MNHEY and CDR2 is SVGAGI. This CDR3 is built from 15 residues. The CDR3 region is CASSYPAGGNYGYTF. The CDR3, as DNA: TGTGCCAGCAGTTACCCCGCAGGGGGCAACTATGGCTACACCTTC.